This record covers a single T cell receptor beta chain. The data stem from a study of control samples from healthy donors and cancer patients. Looked up from germline, CDR1 is SGDLS and CDR2 is YYNGEE. The CDR3 has 12 residues. V lost 4 bases and J 2 bases, leaving 3 bases between the germline ends. TCRdb's table, derived via immunoSEQ multiplex PCR, lists solely in-frame clones and lacks some. The table records 100,000 to 150,000 clones, about nine tenths of them present only once. The sequenced sample was blood. The chain is built from TRBV9 and TRBJ2-2; D is undetermined. This TCR derives from a man aged 35 to 55 in good health. CDR3 protein: CASSINTGELFF. The CDR3 coding sequence is TGTGCCAGCAGCATAAACACCGGGGAGCTGTTTTTT.